This T cell receptor (beta chain) was retrieved from a study of T cells after yellow fever vaccination. Study-wide context: Fractions of low cell number were prepared using SMART-Seq v4 Ultra Low Input. Study-wide points: Though weaker, the secondary response peaked faster, on day 5 versus 15. The booster response re-showed most primary clones: 95% to 96% CD4, approximately 90% CD8.

This clonotype was seen a handful of times. What it binds is unknown. Germline V lookup: CDR1 LGHNA, CDR2 YSLEER. The CDR3 sequence is 17 residues long. Trimming took 0 bases from V and 5 from J, leaving 16 bases between them. Researchers made TCR cDNA using 5'RACE template switching, and this step added a universal primer site and UMIs. MiXCR was run by TCRdb on the 5' RACE reads, yielding one entry per CDR3 protein. The table records 450,000 to 650,000 distinct CDR3 sequences, 13% of them present only once. The TCR was taken from a man aged 25 to 40 who received the YFV17D yellow fever vaccine. Sequencing used PBMCs, obtained on the day of the yellow fever booster vaccination. The rearrangement joins TRBV4-3 to TRBJ2-2; TRBD1 might be the D (6 bases). The CDR3 DNA reads TGCGCCAGCAGCCAAGAGGAGTTGGGGGCGCAAACCGGGGAGCTGTTTTTT. Translating gives CASSQEELGAQTGELFF.